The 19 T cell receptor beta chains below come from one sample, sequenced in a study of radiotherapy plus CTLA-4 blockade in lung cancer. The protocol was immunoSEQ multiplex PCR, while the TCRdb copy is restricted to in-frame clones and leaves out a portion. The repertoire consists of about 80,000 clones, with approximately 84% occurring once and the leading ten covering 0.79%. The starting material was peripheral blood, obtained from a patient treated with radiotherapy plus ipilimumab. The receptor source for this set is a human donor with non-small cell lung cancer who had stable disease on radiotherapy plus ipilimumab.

DNA for the CDR3: TGTGCCAGCCAGCGGGACACTGAAGCTTTCTTT. It specifies CASQRDTEAFF. The J gene is TRBJ1-1, the V gene TRBV11-2, with D hard to call. Germline CDR1 is SGHAT and CDR2 is FQNNGV. The CDR3 runs 11 residues. V was clipped by 8 bases and J by 3 bases, with 7 bases between them.

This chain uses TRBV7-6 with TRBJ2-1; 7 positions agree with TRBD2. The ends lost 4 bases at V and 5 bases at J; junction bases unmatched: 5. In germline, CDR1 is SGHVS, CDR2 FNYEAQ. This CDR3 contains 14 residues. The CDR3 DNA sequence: TGTGCCAGCAGCTGGACTAGGAGGGACAATGAGCAGTTCTTC. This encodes CASSWTRRDNEQFF.

The CDR3 loop is CASSLGGSYEQYF. For the CDR3, the DNA is TGTGCCAGCAGTCTAGGGGGCTCCTACGAGCAGTACTTC. The rearrangement joins TRBV28 to TRBJ2-7; D is possibly TRBD1 (6 bases). Deletions cut 5 bases from V and 0 bases from J, with 8 bases between. CDR1 is MDHEN and CDR2 is SYDVKM in the germline V gene. There are 13 residues in the CDR3.

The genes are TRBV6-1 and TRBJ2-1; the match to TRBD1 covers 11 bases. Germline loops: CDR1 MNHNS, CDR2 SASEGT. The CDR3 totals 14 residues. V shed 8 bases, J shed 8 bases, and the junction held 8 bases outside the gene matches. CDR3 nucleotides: TGTGCCAGCTGCCGGACAGGGGGCAGCGATGAGCAGTTCTTC. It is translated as CASCRTGGSDEQFF.

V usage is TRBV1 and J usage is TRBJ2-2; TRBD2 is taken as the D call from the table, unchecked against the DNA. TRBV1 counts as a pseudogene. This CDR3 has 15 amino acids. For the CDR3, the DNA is TGCACCAGCGGCCAGGGGAGTAAGCACACCGGGGAGCTGTTTTTT. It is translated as CTSGQGSKHTGELFF.

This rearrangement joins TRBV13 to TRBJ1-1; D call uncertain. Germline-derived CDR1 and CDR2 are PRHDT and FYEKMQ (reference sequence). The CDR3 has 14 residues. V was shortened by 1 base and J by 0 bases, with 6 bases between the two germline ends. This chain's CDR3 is CASSLVHMNTEAFF. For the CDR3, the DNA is TGTGCCAGCAGCTTAGTACATATGAACACTGAAGCTTTCTTT.

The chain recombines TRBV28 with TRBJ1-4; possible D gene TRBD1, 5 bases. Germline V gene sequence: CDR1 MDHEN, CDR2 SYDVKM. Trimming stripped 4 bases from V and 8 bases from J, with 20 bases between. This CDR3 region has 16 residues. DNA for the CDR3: TGTGCCAGCAGTTCGTTAATGGGAGGGGTTAAGGAAAAACTGTTTTTT. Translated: CASSSLMGGVKEKLFF.

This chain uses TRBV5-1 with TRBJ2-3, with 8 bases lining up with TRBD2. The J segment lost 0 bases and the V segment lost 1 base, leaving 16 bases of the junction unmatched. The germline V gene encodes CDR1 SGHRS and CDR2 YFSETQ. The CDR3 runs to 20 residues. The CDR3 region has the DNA TGCGCCAGCAGCTTGTGGCCCAGAGGGTTAGCGGGACCTAGCACAGATACGCAGTATTTT. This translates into CASSLWPRGLAGPSTDTQYF.

The CDR3 is CASSQGDSGNTIYF. CDR3 in DNA: TGCGCCAGCAGCCAGGGCGACTCTGGAAACACCATATATTTT. The rearrangement joins TRBV4-1 to TRBJ1-3; D uncertain. This CDR3 contains 14 residues. The germline CDR1 and CDR2 sequences are MGHRA and YSYEKL. V lost 3 bases to trimming and J lost 0 bases, with 6 bases between them.

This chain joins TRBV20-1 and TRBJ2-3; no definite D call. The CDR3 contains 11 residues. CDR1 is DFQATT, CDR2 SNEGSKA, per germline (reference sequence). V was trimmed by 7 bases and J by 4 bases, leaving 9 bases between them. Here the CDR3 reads CSGADADTQYF. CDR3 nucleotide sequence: TGCAGTGGAGCTGACGCAGATACGCAGTATTTT.

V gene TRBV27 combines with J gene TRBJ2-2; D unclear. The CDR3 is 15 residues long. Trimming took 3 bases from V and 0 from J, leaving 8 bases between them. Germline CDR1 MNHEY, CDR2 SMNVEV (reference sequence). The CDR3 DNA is TGTGCCAGCAGTTTCGGCGGCGCGAACACCGGGGAGCTGTTTTTT. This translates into CASSFGGANTGELFF.

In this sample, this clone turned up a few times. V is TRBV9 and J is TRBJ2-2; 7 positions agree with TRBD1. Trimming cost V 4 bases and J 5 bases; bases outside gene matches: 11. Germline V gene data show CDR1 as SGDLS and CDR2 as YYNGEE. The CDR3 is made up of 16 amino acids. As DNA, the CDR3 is TGTGCCAGCAGCATTAGAGGGGGCTGGGGAACCGGGGAGCTGTTTTTT. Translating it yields CASSIRGGWGTGELFF.

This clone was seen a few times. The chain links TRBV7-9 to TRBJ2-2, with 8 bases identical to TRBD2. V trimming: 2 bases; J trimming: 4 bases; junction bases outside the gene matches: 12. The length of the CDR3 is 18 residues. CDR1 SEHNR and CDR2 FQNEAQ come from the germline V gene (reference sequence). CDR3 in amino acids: CASSLPRRLAGITGELFF. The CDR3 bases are TGTGCCAGCAGCTTACCGAGAAGGCTAGCGGGTATCACCGGGGAGCTGTTTTTT.

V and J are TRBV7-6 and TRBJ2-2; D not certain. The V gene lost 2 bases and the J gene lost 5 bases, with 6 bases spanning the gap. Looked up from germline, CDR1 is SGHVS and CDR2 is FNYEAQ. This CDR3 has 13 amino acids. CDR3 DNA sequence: TGTGCCAGCAGCTTAATCGCGACCGGGGAGCTGTTTTTT. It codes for CASSLIATGELFF.

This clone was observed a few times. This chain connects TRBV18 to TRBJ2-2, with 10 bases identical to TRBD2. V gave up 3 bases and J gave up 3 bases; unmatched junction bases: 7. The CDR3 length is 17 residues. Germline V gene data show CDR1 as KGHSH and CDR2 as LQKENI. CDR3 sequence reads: CASSPELAGTDTGELFF. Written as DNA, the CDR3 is TGTGCCAGCTCACCGGAACTAGCGGGGACGGACACCGGGGAGCTGTTTTTT.

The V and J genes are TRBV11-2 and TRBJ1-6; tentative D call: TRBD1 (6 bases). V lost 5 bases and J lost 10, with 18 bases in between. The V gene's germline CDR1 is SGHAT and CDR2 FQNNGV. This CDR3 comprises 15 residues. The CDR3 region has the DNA TGTGCCAGCAGCCCACAGGGAGGTTTTGGGTCACCCCTCCACTTT. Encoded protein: CASSPQGGFGSPLHF. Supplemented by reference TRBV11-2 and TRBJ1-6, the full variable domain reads EAGVAQSPRYKIIEKRQSVAFWCNPISGHATLYWYQQILGQGPKLLIQFQNNGVVDDSQLPKDRFSAERLKGVDSTLKIQPAKLEDSAVYLCASSPQGGFGSPLHFGNGTRLTVT.

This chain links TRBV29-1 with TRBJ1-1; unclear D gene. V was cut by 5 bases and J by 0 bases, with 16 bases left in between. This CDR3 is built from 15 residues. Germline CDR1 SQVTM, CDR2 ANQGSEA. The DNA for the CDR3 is TGCAGCGTTAGAGACGGAACTTACATGAACACTGAAGCTTTCTTT. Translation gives CSVRDGTYMNTEAFF.

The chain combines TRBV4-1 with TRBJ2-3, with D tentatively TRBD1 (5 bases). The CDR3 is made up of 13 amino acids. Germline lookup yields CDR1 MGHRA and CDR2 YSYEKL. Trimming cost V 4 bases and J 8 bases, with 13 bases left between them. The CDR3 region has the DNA TGCGCCAGCAGCCTGGAAACAGGCGGTACGCAGTATTTT. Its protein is CASSLETGGTQYF.

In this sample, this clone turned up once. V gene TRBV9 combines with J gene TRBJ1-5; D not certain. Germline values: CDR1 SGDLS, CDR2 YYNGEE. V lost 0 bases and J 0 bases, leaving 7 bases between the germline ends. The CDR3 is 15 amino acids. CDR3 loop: CASSVGALSNQPQHF. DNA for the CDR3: TGTGCCAGCAGCGTAGGGGCCCTTAGCAATCAGCCCCAGCATTTT.